This T cell receptor beta chain was captured by sequencing in a study of blood T cells in healthy people across ages. Donors were systemically healthy Caucasian individuals from Russia aged roughly 6 to 95 years. The use of a sample-barcoded 5' primer and a J-beta primer mix characterized a second PCR of about 7 to 12 cycles. TCRdb reprocessed the 5' RACE reads with MiXCR, giving one entry per CDR3 protein. The sample has about 940,000 distinct CDR3 sequences; around 46% are singletons. Whole-study findings and limits: Age brought a roughly linear fall in TCR beta diversity measured per million T cells.

A word on this clonotype: Its specificity is not known.

The CDR3 loop spans 16 amino acids. Germline lookup yields CDR1 SGHVS and CDR2 FQNEAQ. The J segment lost 5 bases and the V segment lost 3 bases, leaving 11 bases of the junction unmatched. The specimen was blood. This TCR derives from a man aged 25 to 40 in good health. V and J are TRBV7-8 and TRBJ2-3; TRBD2 matches 7 bases. The CDR3 nucleotides read TGTGCCAGCAGCTTCCTAGCGGAGGATGCAGGAGATACGCAGTATTTT. It yields the protein CASSFLAEDAGDTQYF.